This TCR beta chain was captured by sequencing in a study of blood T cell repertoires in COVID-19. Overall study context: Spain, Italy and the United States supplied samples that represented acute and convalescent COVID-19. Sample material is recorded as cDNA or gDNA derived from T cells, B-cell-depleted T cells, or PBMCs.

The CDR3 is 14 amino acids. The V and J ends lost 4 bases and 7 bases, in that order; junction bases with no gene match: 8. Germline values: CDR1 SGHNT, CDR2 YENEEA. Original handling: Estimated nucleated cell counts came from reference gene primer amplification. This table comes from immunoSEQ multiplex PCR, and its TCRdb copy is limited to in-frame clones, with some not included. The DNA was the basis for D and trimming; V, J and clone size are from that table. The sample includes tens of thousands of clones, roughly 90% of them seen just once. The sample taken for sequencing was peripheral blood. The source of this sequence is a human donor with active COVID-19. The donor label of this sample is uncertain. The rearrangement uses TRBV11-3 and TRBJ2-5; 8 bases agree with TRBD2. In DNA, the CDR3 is TGTGCCAGCAGCTGGGGCGGGGGGTCAGGGACCCAGTACTTC. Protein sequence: CASSWGGGSGTQYF.